Presented here are 31 T cell receptor beta chains from one specimen sequenced in a study of OX40 agonist ivuxolimab in advanced cancers. Profiled with immunoSEQ multiplex PCR; TCRdb holds only in-frame clones, not every one. The repertoire has roughly 70,000 clones, 85% of them found once; the top ten carry 4%. The specimen comprised CD4+ or CD8+ T cells sorted from blood, sampled in a trial of the OX40 agonist ivuxolimab. The receptors stem from an adult with an advanced solid tumor such as melanoma, head and neck, liver or kidney cancer.

The chain couples TRBV4-1 to TRBJ2-3, with D possibly being TRBD2 (6 bases). The germline V gene has CDR1 MGHRA and CDR2 YSYEKL. The V and J ends lost 1 base and 0 bases respectively, with 8 bases between them. This CDR3 is built from 15 residues. In DNA form, the CDR3 reads TGCGCCAGCAGCCAAGCGGGAGTAAGCACAGATACGCAGTATTTT. Protein: CASSQAGVSTDTQYF.

V gene TRBV30 combines with J gene TRBJ2-1, with D unclear. CDR1 and CDR2 from the germline V gene are GTSNPN and SVGIG (reference sequence). Trimming took off 5 bases at V and 0 bases at J, with 8 bases between the two ends. The CDR3 has 13 residues. The CDR3 DNA follows: TGTGCCTGGCGGCCTAGCTCCTACAATGAGCAGTTCTTC. Protein: CAWRPSSYNEQFF.

Only one count was recorded for this clone. The genes are TRBV7-2 and TRBJ1-3; possible D gene TRBD1, 5 bases. V was shortened by 5 bases and J by 0 bases, with 5 bases between the two germline ends. This CDR3 contains 13 residues. CDR1 is SGHTA and CDR2 is FQGNSA in the germline V gene. The CDR3 loop is CASSGTSGNTIYF. CDR3 sequence (DNA): TGTGCCAGCAGCGGGACCTCTGGAAACACCATATATTTT.

This clone has a handful of counts. The chain carries TRBV6-5 and TRBJ2-1; no clear D. V was shortened by 5 bases and J by 7 bases, with 12 bases between the two germline ends. The germline V gene has CDR1 MNHEY and CDR2 SVGAGI. The CDR3 covers 13 residues. The CDR3 DNA sequence: TGTGCCAGCAGTGACGCAATTAAGAATGAGCAGTTCTTC. Translation gives CASSDAIKNEQFF.

CDR3 bases: TGTGCCAGTGCCAACTACGAGCAGTACTTC. As protein: CASANYEQYF. The chain employs TRBV25-1 and TRBJ2-7, with D hard to call. Trimming cost V 9 bases and J 3 bases, with 6 bases left between them. This CDR3 is built from 10 residues. The germline V gene has CDR1 MGHDK and CDR2 SYGVNS.

This clone appeared once. The chain links TRBV19 to TRBJ1-4, with D possibly being TRBD1 (5 bases). The CDR3 is 15 residues long. Germline CDR1 reads LNHDA; CDR2 reads SQIVND (reference sequence). V was clipped by 7 bases and J by 8 bases, with 20 bases between them. The CDR3, as DNA: TGTGCCAGTACCCCCGGGCCGCCGGAGGGGGAAAAACTGTTTTTT. Its translation is CASTPGPPEGEKLFF.

The J gene is TRBJ2-3, the V gene TRBV7-2, with 12 bases lining up with TRBD2. CDR1 is SGHTA, CDR2 FQGNSA, per germline. V gave up 5 bases and J gave up 10 bases; unmatched junction bases: 10. The CDR3 runs to 15 residues. The CDR3 is CASSDPSGGALSQYF. The CDR3 nucleotides read TGTGCCAGCAGCGACCCTAGCGGGGGGGCTCTATCGCAGTATTTT.

The J gene is TRBJ2-6, the V gene TRBV7-9; maybe TRBD1 (5 bases). Trimming left V 4 bases short and J 4 bases short, with 11 bases between. The CDR3 covers 15 residues. Per germline, CDR1 SEHNR and CDR2 FQNEAQ (reference sequence). CDR3 loop: CASSSQGTGANVLTF. For the CDR3, the DNA is TGTGCCAGCAGCTCTCAGGGAACCGGGGCCAACGTCCTGACTTTC. The complete variable domain, with remaining parts taken from reference TRBV7-9 and TRBJ2-6, reads DTGVSQNPRHKITKRGQNVTFRCDPISEHNRLYWYRQTLGQGPEFLTYFQNEAQLEKSRLLSDRFSAERPKGSFSTLEIQRTEQGDSAMYLCASSSQGTGANVLTFGAGSRLTVL.

The chain has TRBV28 and TRBJ1-1; D unclear. Trimming cost V 3 bases and J 4 bases, with 12 bases left between them. CDR3 size: 14 residues. CDR1 is MDHEN, CDR2 SYDVKM, per germline. Here the CDR3 DNA reads TGTGCCAGCAGTTTCCCCGGGTTTGGCACTGAAGCTTTCTTT. Translating it yields CASSFPGFGTEAFF.

This chain joins TRBV7-2 and TRBJ2-7, with 8 bases aligning to TRBD1. CDR1 and CDR2 from the germline V gene are SGHTA and FQGNSA. The CDR3 runs to 14 residues. Trimming cost V 5 bases and J 5 bases; bases outside gene matches: 8. DNA of the CDR3: TGTGCCAGCAGCCCAAGAACAGGGGGACACGAGCAGTACTTC. Translated: CASSPRTGGHEQYF.

As concerns this clone: Within the sample, other DNA sequences also encode this same CDR3. The chain recombines TRBV7-9 with TRBJ1-1; D gene unclear. V was shortened by 3 bases and J by 2 bases, with 4 bases between the two germline ends. The CDR3 totals 12 residues. In germline, CDR1 is SEHNR, CDR2 FQNEAQ (reference sequence). Here the CDR3 DNA reads TGTGCCAGCAGCTTGACTAACACTGAAGCTTTCTTT. Encoded protein: CASSLTNTEAFF.

This chain links TRBV5-1 with TRBJ2-3; tentative D call: TRBD1 (6 bases). The germline V gene encodes CDR1 SGHRS and CDR2 YFSETQ. Trimming removed 2 bases from V and 3 bases from J, with 13 bases in between. The CDR3 length is 15 residues. The CDR3 coding sequence is TGCGCCAGCAGCTTCCGACAGGAGACGACAGATACGCAGTATTTT. Its translation is CASSFRQETTDTQYF.

J is TRBJ1-2 and V is TRBV30; D may be TRBD1 (6 bases). Trimming removed 1 base from V and 2 bases from J, with 11 bases in between. Germline V gene sequence: CDR1 GTSNPN, CDR2 SVGIG (reference sequence). The CDR3 is 14 amino acids. In DNA form, the CDR3 reads TGTGCCTGGAGTGGGACAGAGATAAACTATGGCTACACCTTC. It translates to CAWSGTEINYGYTF.

This clone was picked up a small number of times. This chain links TRBV27 with TRBJ1-6, with D unresolved. The V and J ends lost 5 bases and 6 bases respectively, with 11 bases between them. Germline V gene lookup returns CDR1 MNHEY and CDR2 SMNVEV (reference sequence). This CDR3 region has 14 residues. The CDR3 protein is CASSATRLNSPLHF. CDR3 sequence (DNA): TGTGCCAGCAGTGCGACGAGGCTTAATTCACCCCTCCACTTT.

V gene TRBV5-1 combines with J gene TRBJ2-5; perhaps D is TRBD1 or TRBD2 (5 bases each). This CDR3 region has 14 residues. Germline V lookup: CDR1 SGHRS, CDR2 YFSETQ. V lost 7 bases, J lost 1 base, and 14 bases lay in between. The CDR3 here is CASGRGGGQETQYF. The CDR3 nucleotides are TGCGCCAGCGGGAGAGGTGGGGGCCAAGAGACCCAGTACTTC.

The chain has TRBV6-4 and TRBJ1-5, with a possible D match to TRBD1 (6 bases). This CDR3 region has 15 residues. The V end was cut by 3 bases, the J end by 6 bases, with 15 bases between. Germline V CDR1 and CDR2: MRHNA, SNTAGT. CDR3 nucleotides: TGTGCCAGCAGTGAGAGAGGGGGTTATGGTCAGCCCCAGCATTTT. Amino acid sequence: CASSERGGYGQPQHF.

CDR3 DNA sequence: TGTGCCAGCAGCCAAGATAGGGCGCGAAACACCATATATTTT. It encodes CASSQDRARNTIYF. This sequence joins TRBV4-2 and TRBJ1-3; D is uncertain. The CDR3 length is 14 residues. From germline, CDR1 is LGHNA and CDR2 YNFKEQ. Deletions cut 0 bases from V and 5 bases from J, with 8 bases between.

This clone was counted once. The chain uses TRBV2 and TRBJ2-7, with 14 bases that match TRBD2. Trimming cost V 7 bases and J 5 bases; bases outside gene matches: 10. There are 16 residues in the CDR3. The germline V gene encodes CDR1 SNHLY and CDR2 FYNNEI. The CDR3 bases are TGTGCCAGCACCATTATGGGACTAGCGGGGGTTAACGAGCAGTACTTC. Residues: CASTIMGLAGVNEQYF. Filled out from reference TRBV2 and TRBJ2-7, the complete variable domain reads EPEVTQTPSHQVTQMGQEVILRCVPISNHLYFYWYRQILGQKVEFLVSFYNNEISEKSEIFDDQFSVERPDGSNFTLKIRSTKLEDSAMYFCASTIMGLAGVNEQYFGPGTRLTVT.

This chain links TRBV28 with TRBJ2-4; 7 nucleotides match TRBD2. From germline, CDR1 is MDHEN and CDR2 SYDVKM. With V trimmed by 2 bases and J by 4 bases, 8 bases remained unmatched. CDR3 length: 16 amino acids. The DNA of the CDR3 is TGTGCCAGCAGTTTAGGGGCCACCGGGGGGAAAAACATTCAGTACTTC. It is translated as CASSLGATGGKNIQYF.

This clone was found once. The chain is built from TRBV19 and TRBJ1-2; possible D gene TRBD1, 6 bases. Germline loops: CDR1 LNHDA, CDR2 SQIVND (reference sequence). The CDR3 is made up of 15 amino acids. V was clipped by 9 bases and J by 5 bases, with 22 bases between them. The CDR3 DNA sequence: TGTGCCAGCATGACAGGCCCGGATGGCCTATATGGCTACACCTTC. Residues: CASMTGPDGLYGYTF.

This clone appeared once. The gene calls are TRBV27 and TRBJ2-5; D is uncertain. This CDR3 is built from 14 residues. Trimming took off 6 bases at V and 5 bases at J, with 16 bases between the two ends. Per the germline V gene, CDR1 is MNHEY and CDR2 is SMNVEV (reference sequence). CDR3 DNA: TGTGCCAGCAGCCCCTCTCAGTCCAGGGAGACCCAGTACTTC. Its protein product is CASSPSQSRETQYF.

CDR3 nucleotides: TGTGCCAGTAACAGGGCCGCTGGAGGGAACACTGAAGCTTTCTTT. Translation: CASNRAAGGNTEAFF. V gene TRBV7-9 combines with J gene TRBJ1-1; a weak D match, TRBD1 (6 bases). V gave up 9 bases and J gave up 1 base, with 18 bases separating them. Germline values: CDR1 SEHNR, CDR2 FQNEAQ (reference sequence). The CDR3 has 15 residues.

In this sample, this clone turned up a few times. This chain connects TRBV14 to TRBJ1-1; no reliable D call. The CDR3 is 12 residues long. Trimming stripped 4 bases from V and 2 bases from J, with 5 bases between. Looked up from germline, CDR1 is SGHDN and CDR2 is FVKESK. This chain's CDR3 is CASSPLNTEAFF. CDR3 nucleotides: TGTGCCAGCAGCCCGTTAAACACTGAAGCTTTCTTT.

J is TRBJ1-1 and V is TRBV25-1; 8 bases fit TRBD1. The CDR3 covers 13 residues. Germline CDR1 MGHDK, CDR2 SYGVNS. V shed 7 bases, J shed 2 bases, and the junction held 3 bases outside the gene matches. CDR3 nucleotide sequence: TGTGCCAGCAACGGACAGGGTAACACTGAAGCTTTCTTT. Translating it yields CASNGQGNTEAFF.

This clone was detected once. The V gene is TRBV19, the J gene TRBJ2-3; D is possibly TRBD2 (5 bases). V was clipped by 2 bases and J by 0 bases, with 9 bases between them. This CDR3 has 15 amino acids. Germline V gives CDR1 LNHDA, CDR2 SQIVND (reference sequence). The DNA for the CDR3 is TGTGCCAGTAGTATATTCCGGGGAAGCACAGATACGCAGTATTTT. It is translated as CASSIFRGSTDTQYF.

This chain links TRBV11-2 with TRBJ2-5, with D maybe TRBD2 (5 bases). The germline gives CDR1 SGHAT, CDR2 FQNNGV. The CDR3 spans 13 residues. The V end lost 4 bases, the J end lost 5 bases, and 11 bases lay between the germline ends. CDR3 nucleotide sequence: TGTGCCAGCAGCTACGGGGAATCGGAGACCCAGTACTTC. Protein product: CASSYGESETQYF.

The chain is built from TRBV5-1 and TRBJ2-3, with D unresolved. V was cut by 5 bases and J by 2 bases, with 18 bases left in between. The CDR3 has 16 amino acids. Germline V gene data show CDR1 as SGHRS and CDR2 as YFSETQ. This CDR3 reads CASSSGMGLPTDTQYF. CDR3 coding DNA: TGCGCCAGCAGTAGTGGAATGGGCTTGCCCACAGATACGCAGTATTTT.

The CDR3 nucleotides are TGCAGCGTTGCGGGCCAGGGGAAGAGCGGGGAGCTGTTTTTT. As protein: CSVAGQGKSGELFF. V usage is TRBV29-1 and J usage is TRBJ2-2; D might be TRBD1 (6 bases). This CDR3 has 14 residues. V lost 4 bases to trimming and J lost 7 bases, with 16 bases between them. Looked up from germline, CDR1 is SQVTM and CDR2 is ANQGSEA.

This chain links TRBV28 with TRBJ1-5, with D possibly TRBD1 on 5 matching bases. Germline V CDR1 and CDR2: MDHEN, SYDVKM. This CDR3 contains 13 residues. Trimming took 3 bases from V and 6 from J, leaving 9 bases between them. The CDR3 nucleotides read TGTGCCAGCAGTTTTGTAGGGACTCAGCCCCAGCATTTT. Translation: CASSFVGTQPQHF. The variable domain in full, completed from reference TRBV28 and TRBJ1-5, reads DVKVTQSSRYLVKRTGEKVFLECVQDMDHENMFWYRQDPGLGLRLIYFSYDVKMKEKGDIPEGYSVSREKKERFSLILESASTNQTSMYLCASSFVGTQPQHFGDGTRLSIL.

The rearrangement links TRBV5-4 to TRBJ1-1; D not certain. This CDR3 has 14 amino acids. The V end lost 5 bases, the J end lost 1 base, and 12 bases lay between the germline ends. The germline V gene encodes CDR1 SGHNT and CDR2 YYREEE (reference sequence). CDR3 in amino acids: CASSSYDGNTEAFF. CDR3 DNA: TGTGCCAGCAGTTCTTACGACGGGAACACTGAAGCTTTCTTT.

This chain connects TRBV6-1 to TRBJ1-2; 8 bases are a match to TRBD1. Per the germline V gene, CDR1 is MNHNS and CDR2 is SASEGT. V lost 7 bases to trimming and J lost 3 bases; unmatched junction nucleotides: 10. This CDR3 spans 15 amino acids. The CDR3 protein is CASTGGQGLYYGYTF. In DNA form, the CDR3 reads TGTGCCAGCACCGGCGGACAGGGATTATACTATGGCTACACCTTC.